This T cell receptor (beta chain) is drawn from a study of control samples from healthy donors and cancer patients. Losses at the gene ends were 3 bases for V and 4 bases for J; bases not matched to a gene: 4. The CDR3 sequence is 14 residues long. CDR1 and CDR2 (germline): MNHNS, SASEGT. Libraries were prepared by immunoSEQ multiplex PCR; TCRdb keeps only in-frame clonotypes and omits some of them. The sample lists some 89,000 clones, 86% occurring once. This sequence originates from a man aged 25 to 45 in good health. The genes are TRBV6-1 and TRBJ1-1; the match to TRBD1 covers 8 bases. The sample comprised blood. This chain's CDR3 is CASSEDRVSTEAFF. CDR3 DNA: TGTGCCAGCAGTGAGGACAGGGTGAGCACTGAAGCTTTCTTT.